This TCR beta chain originates from a study of blood T cell repertoires in COVID-19. Study background: Spain, Italy and the United States supplied samples that represented acute and convalescent COVID-19.

TCRdb's copy holds only in-frame clones and misses some; the assay was immunoSEQ multiplex PCR. The sample lists more than 150,000 clones; about 90% were seen once. The CDR3 is 16 residues long. Trimming shortened V by 1 base and J by 4 bases, and 14 bases separated the two germline ends. Germline V CDR1 and CDR2: SGHVS, FQNEAQ. The chain links TRBV7-8 to TRBJ1-5; D is possibly TRBD1 (6 bases). This TCR was recovered from a woman aged 70-85 years with acute or convalescent COVID-19. Sequenced sample: peripheral blood. CDR3 region: CASSLVARGWNQPQHF. The CDR3 DNA reads as TGTGCCAGCAGCTTAGTGGCCAGGGGTTGGAATCAGCCCCAGCATTTT.